This TCR beta chain was captured by sequencing in a study of cytomegalovirus exposure and HLA in healthy donors. Study context: From some 190 million T cells, an earlier analysis saw some 120 million unique TCR beta sequences.

Overall study results and limits: In a later analysis, V- and J-gene trimming of beta chains associated with a DCLRE1C missense variant, replicated independently. By a later analysis, the bulk of CMV-associated TCR beta chains appeared HLA-restricted.

CDR1 is ENHRY and CDR2 is SYGVKD in the germline V gene. The CDR3 is 12 residues long. The germline V and J ends were trimmed by 2 bases and 8 bases, with 10 bases remaining between them. PCR was performed using 60 Vbeta and 13 Jbeta primers. Using immunoSEQ multiplex PCR, the repertoire was profiled, and TCRdb retains in-frame clones only, with some absent. The profile shows approximately 140,000 clones, 55% to 80% of them singletons. Concerning this clone itself: Antigen unknown.

The chain is built from TRBV10-3 and TRBJ2-7; the D gene is possibly TRBD1 (6 bases). Sequencing was carried out using PBMCs. This TCR was recovered from a woman aged 55-69 years in good health and CMV-seropositive. The CDR3 DNA reads as TGTGCCATCAGTGAGGCACAGGGTAAGCAGTACTTC. The encoded protein is CAISEAQGKQYF.